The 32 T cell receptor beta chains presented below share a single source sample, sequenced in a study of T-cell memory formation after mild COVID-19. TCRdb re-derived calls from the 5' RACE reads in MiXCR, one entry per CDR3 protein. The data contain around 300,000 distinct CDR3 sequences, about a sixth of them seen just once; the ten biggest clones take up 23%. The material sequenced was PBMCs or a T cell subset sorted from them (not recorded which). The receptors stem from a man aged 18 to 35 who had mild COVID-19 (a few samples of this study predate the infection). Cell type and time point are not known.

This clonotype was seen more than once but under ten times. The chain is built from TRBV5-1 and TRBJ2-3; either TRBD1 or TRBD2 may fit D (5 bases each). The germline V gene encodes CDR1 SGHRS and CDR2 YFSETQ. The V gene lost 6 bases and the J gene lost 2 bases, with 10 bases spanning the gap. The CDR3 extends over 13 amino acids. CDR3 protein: CASKVGDTDTQYF. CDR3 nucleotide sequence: TGCGCCAGCAAGGTGGGGGACACAGATACGCAGTATTTT.

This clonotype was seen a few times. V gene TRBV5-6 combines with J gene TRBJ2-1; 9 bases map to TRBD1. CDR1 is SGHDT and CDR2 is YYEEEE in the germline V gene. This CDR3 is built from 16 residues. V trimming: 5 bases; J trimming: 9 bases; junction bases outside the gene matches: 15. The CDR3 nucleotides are TGTGCCAGCAGGTACGGTCCGGGACAGGGATCTGGTGAGCAGTTCTTC. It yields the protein CASRYGPGQGSGEQFF.

The CDR3 reads CASRPSRTSGGAKNIQYF. For the CDR3, the DNA is TGTGCCAGCAGACCCTCCCGGACTAGCGGGGGGGCCAAAAACATTCAGTACTTC. The chain has TRBV11-2 and TRBJ2-4, with 14 bases aligning to TRBD2. Trimming removed 6 bases from V and 1 base from J; junction bases left unmatched: 8. This CDR3 region has 18 residues. Per germline, CDR1 SGHAT and CDR2 FQNNGV.

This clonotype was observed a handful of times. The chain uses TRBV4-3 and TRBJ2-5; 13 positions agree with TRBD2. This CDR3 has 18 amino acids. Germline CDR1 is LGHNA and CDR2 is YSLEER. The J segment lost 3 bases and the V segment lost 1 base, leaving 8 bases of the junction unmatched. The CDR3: CASSQGSGGTSGEETQYF. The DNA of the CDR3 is TGCGCCAGCAGCCAAGGGTCGGGGGGGACTAGCGGGGAAGAGACCCAGTACTTC.

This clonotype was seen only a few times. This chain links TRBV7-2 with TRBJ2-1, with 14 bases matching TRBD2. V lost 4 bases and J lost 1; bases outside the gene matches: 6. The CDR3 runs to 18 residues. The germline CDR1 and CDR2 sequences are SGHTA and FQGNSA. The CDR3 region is CASSSPGLAGESYNEQFF. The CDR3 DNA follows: TGTGCCAGCAGCTCCCCGGGACTAGCGGGGGAATCCTACAATGAGCAGTTCTTC. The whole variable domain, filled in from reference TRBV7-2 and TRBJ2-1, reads GAGVSQSPSNKVTEKGKDVELRCDPISGHTALYWYRQSLGQGLEFLIYFQGNSAPDKSGLPSDRFSAERTGGSVSTLTIQRTQQEDSAVYLCASSSPGLAGESYNEQFFGPGTRLTVL.

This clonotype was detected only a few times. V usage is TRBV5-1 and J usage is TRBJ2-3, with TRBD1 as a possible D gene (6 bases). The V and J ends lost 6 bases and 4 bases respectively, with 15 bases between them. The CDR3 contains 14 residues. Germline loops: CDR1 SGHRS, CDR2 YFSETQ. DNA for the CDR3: TGCGCCAGCACGAGGACAGCAAGTCCAGATACGCAGTATTTT. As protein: CASTRTASPDTQYF.

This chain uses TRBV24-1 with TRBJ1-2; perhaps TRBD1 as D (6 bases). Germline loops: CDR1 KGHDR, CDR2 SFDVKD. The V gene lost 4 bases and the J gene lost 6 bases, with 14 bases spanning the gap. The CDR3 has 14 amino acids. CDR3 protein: CATSEGRGSDGYTF. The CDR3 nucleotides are TGTGCCACCAGTGAGGGCAGGGGTAGCGATGGCTACACCTTC.

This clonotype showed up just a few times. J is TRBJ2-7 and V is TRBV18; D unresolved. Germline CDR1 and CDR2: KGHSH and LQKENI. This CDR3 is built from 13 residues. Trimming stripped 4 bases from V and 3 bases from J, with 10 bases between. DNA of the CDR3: TGTGCCAGCTCACTCCAAACCGGCTACGAGCAGTACTTC. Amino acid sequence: CASSLQTGYEQYF.

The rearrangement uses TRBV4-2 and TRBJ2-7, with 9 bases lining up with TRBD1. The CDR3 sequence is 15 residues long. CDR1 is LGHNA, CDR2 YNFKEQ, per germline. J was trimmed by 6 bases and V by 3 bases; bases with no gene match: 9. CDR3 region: CASSQATGTGSEQYF. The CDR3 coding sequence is TGTGCCAGCAGCCAGGCGACCGGGACAGGGAGCGAGCAGTACTTC.

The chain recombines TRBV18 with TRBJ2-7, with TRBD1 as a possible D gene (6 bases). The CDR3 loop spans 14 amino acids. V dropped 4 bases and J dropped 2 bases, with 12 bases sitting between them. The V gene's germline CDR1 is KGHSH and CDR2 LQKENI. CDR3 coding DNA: TGTGCCAGCTCACTGGACAGTCCGGCCTACGAGCAGTACTTC. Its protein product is CASSLDSPAYEQYF.

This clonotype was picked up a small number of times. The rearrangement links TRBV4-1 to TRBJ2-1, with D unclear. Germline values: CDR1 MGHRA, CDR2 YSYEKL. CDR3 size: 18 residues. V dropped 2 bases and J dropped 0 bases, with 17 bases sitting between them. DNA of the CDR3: TGCGCCAGCAGCCAACAGAACGCGTTAACCGTCTCCTACAATGAGCAGTTCTTC. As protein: CASSQQNALTVSYNEQFF.

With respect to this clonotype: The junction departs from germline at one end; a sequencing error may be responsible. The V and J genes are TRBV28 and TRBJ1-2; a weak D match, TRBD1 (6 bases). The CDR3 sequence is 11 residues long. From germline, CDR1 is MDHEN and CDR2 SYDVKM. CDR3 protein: CASSSATGIHF. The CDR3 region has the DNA TGTGCCAGCAGTTCCGCGACAGGTATCCACTTC.

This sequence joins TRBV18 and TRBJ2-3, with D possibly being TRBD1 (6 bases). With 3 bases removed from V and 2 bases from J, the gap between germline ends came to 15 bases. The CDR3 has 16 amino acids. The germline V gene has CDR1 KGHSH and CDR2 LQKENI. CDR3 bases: TGTGCCAGCTCACCGCTCAGGGGCCCATTCACAGATACGCAGTATTTT. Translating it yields CASSPLRGPFTDTQYF.

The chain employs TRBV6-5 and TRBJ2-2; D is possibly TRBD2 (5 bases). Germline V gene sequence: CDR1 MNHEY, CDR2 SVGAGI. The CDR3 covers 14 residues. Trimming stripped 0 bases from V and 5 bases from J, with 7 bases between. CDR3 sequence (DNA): TGTGCCAGCAGTTACTCGCGGACTACCGGGGAGCTGTTTTTT. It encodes CASSYSRTTGELFF.

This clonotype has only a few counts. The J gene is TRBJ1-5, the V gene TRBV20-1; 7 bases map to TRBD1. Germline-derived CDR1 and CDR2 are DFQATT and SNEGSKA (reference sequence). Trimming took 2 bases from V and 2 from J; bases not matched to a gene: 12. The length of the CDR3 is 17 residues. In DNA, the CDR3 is TGCAGTGCTAGAAGGGCAGGGGGATGGTGGGGCAATCAGCCCCAGCATTTT. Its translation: CSARRAGGWWGNQPQHF.

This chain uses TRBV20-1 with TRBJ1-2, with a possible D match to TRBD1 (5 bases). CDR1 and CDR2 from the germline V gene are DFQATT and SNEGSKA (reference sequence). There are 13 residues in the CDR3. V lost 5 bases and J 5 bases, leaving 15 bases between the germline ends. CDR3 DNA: TGCAGTGCTCCATGGGCAGGGAGGTATGGCTACACCTTC. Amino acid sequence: CSAPWAGRYGYTF.

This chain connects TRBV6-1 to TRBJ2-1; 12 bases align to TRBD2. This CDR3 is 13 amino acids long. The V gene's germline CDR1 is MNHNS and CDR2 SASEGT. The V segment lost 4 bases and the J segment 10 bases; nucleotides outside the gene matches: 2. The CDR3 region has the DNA TGTGCCAGCAGTGCTGGACTAGCGGGGGAGCAGTTCTTC. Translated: CASSAGLAGEQFF.

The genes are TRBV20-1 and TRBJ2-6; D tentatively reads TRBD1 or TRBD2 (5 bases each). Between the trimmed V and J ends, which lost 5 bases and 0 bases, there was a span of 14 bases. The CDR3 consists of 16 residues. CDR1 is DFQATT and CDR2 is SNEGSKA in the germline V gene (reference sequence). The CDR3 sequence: CSAAGTSDSGANVLTF. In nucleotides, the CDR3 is TGCAGTGCTGCCGGGACGTCTGACTCTGGGGCCAACGTCCTGACTTTC.

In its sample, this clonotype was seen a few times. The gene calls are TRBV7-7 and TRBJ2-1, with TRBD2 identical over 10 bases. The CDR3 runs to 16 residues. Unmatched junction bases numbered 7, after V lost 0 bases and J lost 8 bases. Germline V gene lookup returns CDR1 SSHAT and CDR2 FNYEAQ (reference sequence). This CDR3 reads CASSLAAAGGPDEQFF. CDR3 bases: TGTGCCAGCAGCTTAGCAGCAGCGGGGGGGCCAGATGAGCAGTTCTTC.

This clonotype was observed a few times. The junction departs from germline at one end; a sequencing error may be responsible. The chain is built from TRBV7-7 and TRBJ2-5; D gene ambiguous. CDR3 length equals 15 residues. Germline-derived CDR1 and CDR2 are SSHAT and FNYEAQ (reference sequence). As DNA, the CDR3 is TGTGCTAGCAGCGAACTAAGAGGAGAGAGGGAGACCCAGTACTTC. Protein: CASSELRGERETQYF.

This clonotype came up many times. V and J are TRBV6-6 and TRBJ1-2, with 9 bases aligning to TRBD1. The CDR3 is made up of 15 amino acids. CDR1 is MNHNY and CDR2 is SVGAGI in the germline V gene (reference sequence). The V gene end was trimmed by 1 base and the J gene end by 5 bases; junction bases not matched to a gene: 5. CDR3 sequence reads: CASSYLQGAGYGYTF. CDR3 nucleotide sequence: TGTGCCAGCAGTTACTTACAGGGGGCAGGTTATGGCTACACCTTC.

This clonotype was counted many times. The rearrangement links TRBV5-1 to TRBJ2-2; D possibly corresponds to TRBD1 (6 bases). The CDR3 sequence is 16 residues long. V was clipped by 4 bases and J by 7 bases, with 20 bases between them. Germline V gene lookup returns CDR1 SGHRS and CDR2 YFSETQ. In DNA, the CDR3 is TGCGCCAGCAGCCCCGGAACAGGGAATCGTGGCGGGGAGCTGTTTTTT. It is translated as CASSPGTGNRGGELFF. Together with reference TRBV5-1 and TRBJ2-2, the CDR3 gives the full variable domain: KAGVTQTPRYLIKTRGQQVTLSCSPISGHRSVSWYQQTPGQGLQFLFEYFSETQRNKGNFPGRFSGRQFSNSRSEMNVSTLELGDSALYLCASSPGTGNRGGELFFGEGSRLTVL.

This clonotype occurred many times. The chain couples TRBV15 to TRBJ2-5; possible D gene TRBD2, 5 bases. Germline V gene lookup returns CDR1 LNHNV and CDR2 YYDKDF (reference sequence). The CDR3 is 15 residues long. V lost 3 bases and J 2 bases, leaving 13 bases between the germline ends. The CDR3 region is CATSRPGFLQETQYF. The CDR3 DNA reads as TGTGCCACCAGCAGGCCGGGATTCCTTCAAGAGACCCAGTACTTC.

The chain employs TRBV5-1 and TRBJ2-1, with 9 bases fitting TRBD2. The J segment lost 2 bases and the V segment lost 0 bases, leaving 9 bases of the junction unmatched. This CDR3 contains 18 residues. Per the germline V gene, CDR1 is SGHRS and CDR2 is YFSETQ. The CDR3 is CASSLGAGGTRAYNEQFF. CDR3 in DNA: TGCGCCAGCAGCTTGGGAGCGGGGGGAACGAGAGCCTACAATGAGCAGTTCTTC.

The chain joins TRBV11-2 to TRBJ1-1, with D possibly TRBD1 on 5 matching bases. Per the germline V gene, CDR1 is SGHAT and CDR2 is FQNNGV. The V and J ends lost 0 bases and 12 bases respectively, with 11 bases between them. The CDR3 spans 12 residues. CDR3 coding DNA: TGTGCCAGCAGCTTAGATCAGGGCCAAACTTTCTTT. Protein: CASSLDQGQTFF.

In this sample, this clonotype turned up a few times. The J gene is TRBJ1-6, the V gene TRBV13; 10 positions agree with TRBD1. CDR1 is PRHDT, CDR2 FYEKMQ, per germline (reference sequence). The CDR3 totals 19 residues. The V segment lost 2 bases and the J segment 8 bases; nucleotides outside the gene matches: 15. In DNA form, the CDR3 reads TGTGCCAGCAGCTTATTTCGGTCGACAGGGGGCTCAAAGGATTCACCCCTCCACTTT. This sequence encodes CASSLFRSTGGSKDSPLHF.

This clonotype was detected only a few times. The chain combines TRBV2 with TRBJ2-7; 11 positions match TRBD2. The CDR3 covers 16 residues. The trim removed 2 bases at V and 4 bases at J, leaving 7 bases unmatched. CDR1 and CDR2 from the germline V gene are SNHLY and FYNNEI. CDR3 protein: CASSELAGGPAYEQYF. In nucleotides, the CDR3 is TGTGCCAGCAGTGAACTAGCGGGGGGTCCGGCTTACGAGCAGTACTTC.

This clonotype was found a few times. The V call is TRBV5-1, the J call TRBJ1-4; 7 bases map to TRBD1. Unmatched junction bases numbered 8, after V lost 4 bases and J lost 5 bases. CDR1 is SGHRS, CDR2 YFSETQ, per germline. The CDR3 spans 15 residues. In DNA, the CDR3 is TGCGCCAGCAGCCAACCCGACAGGGAAAATGAAAAACTGTTTTTT. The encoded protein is CASSQPDRENEKLFF.

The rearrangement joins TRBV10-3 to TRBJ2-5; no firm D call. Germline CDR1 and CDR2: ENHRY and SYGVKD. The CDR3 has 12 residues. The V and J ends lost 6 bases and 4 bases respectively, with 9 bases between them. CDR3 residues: CAISPTGETQYF. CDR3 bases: TGTGCCATCAGCCCAACGGGAGAGACCCAGTACTTC.

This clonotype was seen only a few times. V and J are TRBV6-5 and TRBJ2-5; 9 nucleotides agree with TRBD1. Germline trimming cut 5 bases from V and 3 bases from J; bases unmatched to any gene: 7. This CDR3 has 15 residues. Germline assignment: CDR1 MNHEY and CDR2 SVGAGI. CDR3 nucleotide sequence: TGTGCCAGCAGTCGCCCGGGACAGGGCAAAGAGACCCAGTACTTC. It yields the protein CASSRPGQGKETQYF.

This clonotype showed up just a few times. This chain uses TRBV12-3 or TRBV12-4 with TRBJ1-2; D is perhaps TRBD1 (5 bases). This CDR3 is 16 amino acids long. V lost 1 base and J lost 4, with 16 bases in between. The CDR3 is CASSLGFGGTPYGYTF. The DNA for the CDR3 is TGTGCCAGCAGTTTAGGGTTTGGGGGGACCCCCTATGGCTACACCTTC.

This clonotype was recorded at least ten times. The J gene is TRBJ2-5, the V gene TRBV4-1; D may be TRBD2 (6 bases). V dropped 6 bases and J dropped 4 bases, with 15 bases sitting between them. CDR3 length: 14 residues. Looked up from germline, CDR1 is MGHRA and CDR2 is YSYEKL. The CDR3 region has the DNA TGCGCCAGCAGTATTTCAGGGCGGGGAGAGACCCAGTACTTC. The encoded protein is CASSISGRGETQYF.